This T cell receptor (beta chain) was observed in a study of human T cells and chemical hapten exposure. Indicated time point: patch test 3, about 24 weeks after DPC sensitization. Treatment denoted: therapeutic diphenylcyclopropenone sensitization with weekly scalp DPC. Sample donors consisted of patients with alopecia, aged 18 to 70 years, who were suitable for DPC. This clonotype was seen only a few times. V was clipped by 0 bases and J by 4 bases, with 16 bases between them. This CDR3 spans 15 amino acids. CDR1 is DFQATT, CDR2 SNEGSKA, per germline (reference sequence). For the library, individual cDNA molecules each received unique molecular identifiers. TCRdb re-derived calls from the RACE reads in MiXCR, one entry per CDR3 protein. The sample holds roughly 200,000 distinct CDR3 sequences, about 22% seen once.

This receptor was taken from a woman in her forties with alopecia areata. Some clones in this sample may be carry-over from other donors' samples. Sequenced material: whole blood, taken in connection with sensitization to the hapten diphenylcyclopropenone (DPC). The chain carries TRBV20-1 and TRBJ2-7, with D possibly TRBD1 on 6 matching bases. CDR3 sequence reads: CSARDPTGRVYEQYF. DNA of the CDR3: TGCAGTGCTAGAGATCCGACAGGCAGAGTTTACGAGCAGTACTTC.